These 8 T cell receptor beta chains were sequenced from one sample in a study of cytomegalovirus exposure and HLA in healthy donors. The study ran its PCR with 60 Vbeta and 13 Jbeta primers. Generated by immunoSEQ multiplex PCR, the TCRdb table keeps only in-frame clones and is missing some. This table has 120,000 or so clones, around 73% appearing once. The sequencing input was PBMCs. These receptors came from a man younger than 40 in good health and CMV-seropositive.

J is TRBJ1-3 and V is TRBV9; D gene uncertain. The length of the CDR3 is 12 residues. Germline V gene lookup returns CDR1 SGDLS and CDR2 YYNGEE. V shed 1 base and J shed 8 bases, with 7 bases lying between them. Written as DNA, the CDR3 is TGTGCCAGCAGCGTACCGGGTCACACCATATATTTT. Translating it yields CASSVPGHTIYF.

This rearrangement joins TRBV5-5 to TRBJ2-7; 14 bases map to TRBD2. Germline CDR1 reads SGHKS; CDR2 reads YYEKEE (reference sequence). The CDR3 is 17 residues long. J gave up 4 bases and V 4 bases, and 10 bases lay outside the gene matches. CDR3 loop: CASSATSGRAGRYEQYF. The CDR3 DNA reads as TGTGCCAGCAGCGCGACTAGCGGGAGGGCCGGGCGGTACGAGCAGTACTTC.

The chain employs TRBV11-3 and TRBJ2-1; possible D gene TRBD1, 7 bases. Germline V gene data show CDR1 as SGHNT and CDR2 as YENEEA. V was clipped by 5 bases and J by 4 bases, with 15 bases between them. This CDR3 comprises 15 residues. The CDR3 protein is CASSLAGQSYNEQFF. The CDR3 DNA is TGTGCCAGCAGCCTGGCGGGACAGTCATACAATGAGCAGTTCTTC.

The V and J genes are TRBV7-9 and TRBJ1-1; D is possibly TRBD1 (5 bases). This CDR3 is 14 amino acids long. V gave up 1 base and J gave up 7 bases, with 13 bases separating them. Germline CDR1 SEHNR, CDR2 FQNEAQ (reference sequence). CDR3 region: CASSLVSGAVEAFF. CDR3 coding DNA: TGTGCCAGCAGCTTAGTTTCTGGGGCAGTTGAAGCTTTCTTT.

The gene calls are TRBV7-9 and TRBJ2-7; 9 bases are a match to TRBD1. V lost 5 bases and J lost 6; bases outside the gene matches: 5. CDR1 SEHNR and CDR2 FQNEAQ come from the germline V gene (reference sequence). The CDR3 is 13 residues long. The CDR3 DNA reads TGTGCCAGCAGCCGGACAGGGGTCGGCGAGCAGTACTTC. It codes for CASSRTGVGEQYF.

The gene calls are TRBV28 and TRBJ2-2, with a possible D match to TRBD2 (6 bases). This CDR3 region has 17 residues. The germline V gene encodes CDR1 MDHEN and CDR2 SYDVKM. Trimming stripped 7 bases from V and 0 bases from J, with 18 bases between. As DNA, the CDR3 is TGTGCCAGCAAGCGCCGGAGGGTAGTTACGAACACCGGGGAGCTGTTTTTT. Protein: CASKRRRVVTNTGELFF.

In its sample, this clone was seen a few times. The chain recombines TRBV28 with TRBJ2-2; D possibly corresponds to TRBD2 (5 bases). Germline V gene sequence: CDR1 MDHEN, CDR2 SYDVKM. Deletions cut 6 bases from V and 5 bases from J, with 10 bases between. The CDR3 covers 13 residues. This CDR3 is CASRVGVTGELFF. The CDR3 bases are TGTGCCAGCAGGGTGGGAGTTACCGGGGAGCTGTTTTTT.

This clone was seen a handful of times. The chain has TRBV11-2 and TRBJ2-1; D perhaps matches TRBD2 (6 bases). Germline V gives CDR1 SGHAT, CDR2 FQNNGV. V lost 5 bases, J lost 4 bases, and 18 bases lay in between. The length of the CDR3 is 16 residues. The CDR3 reads CASSLTPGTQYNEQFF. DNA for the CDR3: TGTGCCAGCAGCCTAACCCCCGGGACTCAATACAATGAGCAGTTCTTC.